This entry lists 30 T cell receptor beta chains sequenced from one sample in a study of blood T cell repertoires in COVID-19. Sequenced by immunoSEQ multiplex PCR; TCRdb stores in-frame clones only, minus some. In the table there are 200,000 to 250,000 clones, approximately 83% of which are singletons. The source material was peripheral blood. The receptors stem from a woman under 40 who had recovered from COVID-19.

The chain is built from TRBV6-5 and TRBJ2-1; 11 bases map to TRBD2. With V trimmed by 6 bases and J by 8 bases, 6 bases remained unmatched. Germline V gene sequence: CDR1 MNHEY, CDR2 SVGAGI. The CDR3 extends over 14 amino acids. The CDR3 region is CASRTSGGRDEQFF. CDR3 bases: TGTGCCAGCAGAACTAGCGGGGGCCGGGATGAGCAGTTCTTC.

This chain joins TRBV5-1 and TRBJ2-7; TRBD2 agrees at 7 bases. This CDR3 is 15 amino acids long. With 0 bases clipped from V and 4 bases from J, the junction kept 7 bases outside the gene matches. Germline loops: CDR1 SGHRS, CDR2 YFSETQ. Written as DNA, the CDR3 is TGCGCCAGCAGCTTGGCGGGAGGCACCGTGTACGAGCAGTACTTC. Protein sequence: CASSLAGGTVYEQYF.

This clone was seen ten or more times. This chain joins TRBV4-3 and TRBJ2-7; D unresolved. The CDR3 spans 16 residues. V lost 4 bases and J 3 bases, leaving 19 bases between the germline ends. Germline CDR1 LGHNA, CDR2 YSLEER. CDR3 sequence: CASSPSLWRLRYEQYF. Written as DNA, the CDR3 is TGCGCCAGCAGCCCCTCATTATGGAGACTCCGCTACGAGCAGTACTTC.

The sample holds a few counts of this clone. This rearrangement joins TRBV7-9 to TRBJ2-1; 9 positions match TRBD1. V was pared by 5 bases and J by 6 bases, with 8 bases of the junction left unmatched. From germline, CDR1 is SEHNR and CDR2 FQNEAQ (reference sequence). The CDR3 is 15 residues long. DNA for the CDR3: TGTGCCAGCAGCCCCGGGACAGGGTACAGCAATGAGCAGTTCTTC. Its protein is CASSPGTGYSNEQFF. Together with reference TRBV7-9 and TRBJ2-1, the CDR3 gives the full variable domain: DTGVSQNPRHKITKRGQNVTFRCDPISEHNRLYWYRQTLGQGPEFLTYFQNEAQLEKSRLLSDRFSAERPKGSFSTLEIQRTEQGDSAMYLCASSPGTGYSNEQFFGPGTRLTVL.

The V call is TRBV27, the J call TRBJ1-5; D is unresolved. The V gene lost 2 bases and the J gene lost 9 bases, with 8 bases spanning the gap. Germline assignment: CDR1 MNHEY and CDR2 SMNVEV (reference sequence). This CDR3 region has 12 residues. The CDR3, as DNA: TGTGCCAGCAGTTTAGCGTTCTTGCCCCAGCATTTT. This gives the protein CASSLAFLPQHF.

This chain joins TRBV7-8 and TRBJ1-2, with D perhaps matching TRBD1 (6 bases). Germline values: CDR1 SGHVS, CDR2 FQNEAQ. This CDR3 is 15 amino acids long. V dropped 3 bases and J dropped 5 bases, with 16 bases sitting between them. The CDR3 DNA follows: TGTGCCAGCAGCTTGCGGGCAGGGGTTGCGTATGGCTACACCTTC. Protein product: CASSLRAGVAYGYTF.

The chain joins TRBV6-5 to TRBJ2-3; 9 nucleotides line up with TRBD1. The J segment lost 1 base and the V segment lost 7 bases, leaving 6 bases of the junction unmatched. This CDR3 comprises 15 residues. Germline CDR1 and CDR2: MNHEY and SVGAGI. The CDR3 DNA follows: TGTGCCAGCACTCCGACAGGGGGGGGCACAGATACGCAGTATTTT. Translated, it gives CASTPTGGGTDTQYF.

The chain uses TRBV27 and TRBJ2-7, with D possibly matching TRBD1 (5 bases). The germline CDR1 and CDR2 sequences are MNHEY and SMNVEV (reference sequence). This CDR3 has 13 amino acids. Trimming took 0 bases from V and 8 from J, leaving 11 bases between them. Written as DNA, the CDR3 is TGTGCCAGCAGTTTATCCCCTGGACACAAGCAGTACTTC. It translates to CASSLSPGHKQYF.

V usage is TRBV5-4 and J usage is TRBJ2-2, with D perhaps matching TRBD1 (6 bases). Trimming pared 3 bases from V and 0 bases from J, leaving 12 bases between. This CDR3 has 16 residues. Looked up from germline, CDR1 is SGHNT and CDR2 is YYREEE (reference sequence). CDR3 nucleotide sequence: TGTGCCAGCAGCTCAGGAAGGACAGCGAACACCGGGGAGCTGTTTTTT. Its protein is CASSSGRTANTGELFF.

The chain uses TRBV4-2 and TRBJ2-1; D is uncertain. Germline assignment: CDR1 LGHNA and CDR2 YNFKEQ. Trimming left V 1 base short and J 11 bases short, with 15 bases between. This CDR3 has 14 residues. For the CDR3, the DNA is TGTGCCAGCAGCCAAGCGTCAGGTCTTAATAAGCAGTTCTTC. Its translation: CASSQASGLNKQFF.

The chain uses TRBV7-3 and TRBJ2-1; 12 bases line up with TRBD2. Germline V gives CDR1 SGHTA, CDR2 FQGTGA. CDR3 size: 15 residues. V gave up 5 bases and J gave up 12 bases; unmatched junction bases: 11. Written as DNA, the CDR3 is TGTGCCAGCAGCCTCACTAGCGGGGGGTCATCGGTGCAGTTCTTC. Translation: CASSLTSGGSSVQFF.

The chain recombines TRBV27 with TRBJ1-4, with 9 nucleotides matching TRBD1. The CDR3 extends over 18 amino acids. V was pared by 0 bases and J by 7 bases, with 12 bases of the junction left unmatched. The germline gives CDR1 MNHEY, CDR2 SMNVEV (reference sequence). The CDR3, as DNA: TGTGCCAGCAGTTTATCGCTGACAGGGGGATATCTAGGTGAAAAACTGTTTTTT. Translated: CASSLSLTGGYLGEKLFF.

In this sample, this clone turned up a few times. This sequence joins TRBV12-3 or TRBV12-4 and TRBJ1-1; no firm D call. The CDR3 is 12 amino acids. V dropped 6 bases and J dropped 3 bases, with 8 bases sitting between them. The CDR3 DNA follows: TGTGCCAGCAGGGAGACGGACACTGAAGCTTTCTTT. Protein product: CASRETDTEAFF.

This chain uses TRBV5-1 with TRBJ2-1; 10 nucleotides line up with TRBD1. V shed 7 bases and J 5 bases; nucleotides not matched to a gene: 6. CDR3 size: 14 residues. Germline V gene data show CDR1 as SGHRS and CDR2 as YFSETQ. Written as DNA, the CDR3 is TGCGCCAGCTCCCTCGGGACAGGGGACAATGAGCAGTTCTTC. As protein: CASSLGTGDNEQFF.

The rearrangement uses TRBV19 and TRBJ1-2; TRBD1 aligns across 7 bases. The CDR3 has 16 residues. CDR1 is LNHDA and CDR2 is SQIVND in the germline V gene (reference sequence). Trimming took 11 bases from V and 1 from J; bases not matched to a gene: 16. The CDR3 DNA sequence: TGTGCCGGACGGACAGGCCGGGACAGATTTAACTATGGCTACACCTTC. Translated: CAGRTGRDRFNYGYTF. Full variable domain (outside the CDR3, taken from reference TRBV19 and TRBJ1-2): DGGITQSPKYLFRKEGQNVTLSCEQNLNHDAMYWYRQDPGQGLRLIYYSQIVNDFQKGDIAEGYSVSREKKESFPLTVTSAQKNPTAFYLCAGRTGRDRFNYGYTFGSGTRLTVV.

The chain couples TRBV7-2 to TRBJ2-3; D gene unclear. Trimming pared 5 bases from V and 2 bases from J, leaving 14 bases between. CDR3 length: 15 residues. Looked up from germline, CDR1 is SGHTA and CDR2 is FQGNSA. The CDR3 sequence is CASSPPAAYTDTQYF. The CDR3, as DNA: TGTGCCAGCAGCCCCCCGGCGGCGTACACAGATACGCAGTATTTT.

This chain uses TRBV19 with TRBJ2-3; TRBD2 matches at 10 bases. CDR3 length: 18 residues. Germline V CDR1 and CDR2: LNHDA, SQIVND (reference sequence). J was trimmed by 0 bases and V by 3 bases; bases with no gene match: 9. CDR3 nucleotides: TGTGCCAGTAGTATGCACGGGACTAGCGCCATTAGCACAGATACGCAGTATTTT. It encodes CASSMHGTSAISTDTQYF.

The chain recombines TRBV5-1 with TRBJ1-3; no definite D call. The germline V gene encodes CDR1 SGHRS and CDR2 YFSETQ. The V gene lost 4 bases and the J gene lost 0 bases, with 14 bases spanning the gap. The CDR3 totals 16 residues. CDR3: CASSQATSISGNTIYF. CDR3 nucleotides: TGCGCCAGCAGCCAAGCAACGAGCATCTCTGGAAACACCATATATTTT.

The V and J genes are TRBV5-1 and TRBJ1-4; D might be TRBD1 (6 bases). This CDR3 comprises 15 residues. CDR1 SGHRS and CDR2 YFSETQ come from the germline V gene. Deletions cut 4 bases from V and 4 bases from J, with 14 bases between. Here the CDR3 reads CASSLQGWVNEKLFF. For the CDR3, the DNA is TGCGCCAGCAGCCTACAGGGATGGGTTAATGAAAAACTGTTTTTT.

The chain couples TRBV27 to TRBJ1-1; D gene unclear. CDR1 is MNHEY and CDR2 is SMNVEV in the germline V gene (reference sequence). V dropped 3 bases and J dropped 3 bases, with 20 bases sitting between them. The CDR3 is made up of 17 amino acids. The CDR3 DNA reads as TGTGCCAGCAGTTTCGGCCAGGTAGGGAAGAGGGACACTGAAGCTTTCTTT. Protein: CASSFGQVGKRDTEAFF.

This rearrangement joins TRBV12-3 or TRBV12-4 to TRBJ1-1, with 7 bases fitting TRBD1. This CDR3 contains 13 residues. Trimming at V came to 7 bases and at J to 4 bases, leaving 6 bases not matched to a gene. The CDR3 nucleotides are TGTGCCAGCACCACTGACAGGGTCACTGAAGCTTTCTTT. Residues: CASTTDRVTEAFF.

This clone was counted a single time. This sequence joins TRBV5-1 and TRBJ2-2; 8 bases agree with TRBD1. Unmatched junction bases numbered 10, after V lost 5 bases and J lost 1 base. The CDR3 spans 17 residues. The germline V gene has CDR1 SGHRS and CDR2 YFSETQ. The CDR3 here is CASRSGTGRKNTGELFF. The DNA of the CDR3 is TGCGCCAGCAGATCCGGGACAGGACGGAAGAACACCGGGGAGCTGTTTTTT.

In its sample, this clone was seen a few times. J is TRBJ1-1 and V is TRBV7-9; TRBD1 agrees at 7 bases. The CDR3 is made up of 15 amino acids. Germline V CDR1 and CDR2: SEHNR, FQNEAQ (reference sequence). J was trimmed by 7 bases and V by 0 bases; bases with no gene match: 8. This CDR3 is CASSLAVGQADEAFF. CDR3 in DNA: TGTGCCAGCAGCTTAGCCGTTGGACAGGCGGATGAAGCTTTCTTT.

This rearrangement joins TRBV30 to TRBJ2-7; D is possibly TRBD1 (6 bases). The V gene lost 0 bases and the J gene lost 7 bases, with 19 bases spanning the gap. Germline loops: CDR1 GTSNPN, CDR2 SVGIG (reference sequence). This CDR3 region has 15 residues. As DNA, the CDR3 is TGTGCCTGGAGTGTAACCCCAGGGGAATTCGGGGAGCAGTACTTC. Translating it yields CAWSVTPGEFGEQYF.

The chain combines TRBV12-3 or TRBV12-4 with TRBJ2-7; no reliable D call. CDR3 length equals 13 residues. V was trimmed by 2 bases and J by 6 bases, leaving 11 bases between them. The CDR3 reads CASSLLQDGEQYF. The CDR3 DNA reads as TGTGCCAGCAGTTTACTTCAGGATGGCGAGCAGTACTTC.

To note about this clone: Its ends do not fully match the called genes, so a read error is possible. The sample holds other DNA sequences that translate to the same CDR3. This chain links TRBV13 with TRBJ2-1; TRBD1 aligns across 9 bases. Germline loops: CDR1 PRHDT, CDR2 FYEKMQ (reference sequence). CDR3 size: 14 residues. CDR3 DNA sequence: TGCGCCAGCAGCCCGGACAGGGGTGGTCATGAGCAGTTCTTC. It yields the protein CASSPDRGGHEQFF.

The chain has TRBV6-5 and TRBJ1-2; 7 nucleotides agree with TRBD1. CDR3 size: 14 residues. J gave up 4 bases and V 7 bases, and 9 bases lay outside the gene matches. Looked up from germline, CDR1 is MNHEY and CDR2 is SVGAGI. CDR3 sequence reads: CASTQRAGGYGYTF. The CDR3 DNA reads as TGTGCCAGCACTCAAAGGGCAGGGGGCTATGGCTACACCTTC.

The rearrangement links TRBV11-2 to TRBJ2-5; 16 bases agree with TRBD2. The V gene end was trimmed by 5 bases and the J gene end by 2 bases; junction bases not matched to a gene: 5. Germline values: CDR1 SGHAT, CDR2 FQNNGV. This CDR3 region has 17 residues. As DNA, the CDR3 is TGTGCCAGCAGCCCCGGGACTAGCGGGGGGGTACAAGAGACCCAGTACTTC. Its protein product is CASSPGTSGGVQETQYF.

This chain uses TRBV19 with TRBJ2-6, with 10 bases lining up with TRBD1. J was trimmed by 1 base and V by 4 bases; bases with no gene match: 1. Germline lookup yields CDR1 LNHDA and CDR2 SQIVND (reference sequence). There are 16 residues in the CDR3. CDR3 DNA sequence: TGTGCCAGTAGTAAGGGACAGGGGTCTGGGGCCAACGTCCTGACTTTC. It is translated as CASSKGQGSGANVLTF.

This sequence joins TRBV6-2 or TRBV6-3 and TRBJ2-7; TRBD2 agrees at 10 bases. V dropped 6 bases and J dropped 6; count of bases not matched to a gene: 8. The CDR3 runs to 14 residues. Per the germline V gene, CDR1 is MNHEY and CDR2 is SVGEGT. CDR3 region: CASSRGVAGGEQYF. DNA for the CDR3: TGTGCCAGCAGCCGCGGGGTAGCGGGAGGCGAGCAGTACTTC.